This entry lists 2 T cell receptor beta chains sequenced from one sample in a study of T cell responses to AZD1222 COVID-19 vaccine (dated by TCRdb to the early 2020s). To prepare the library, the immunoSEQ multiplex PCR assay was applied. TCRdb retrieved this table from immuneACCESS and kept in-frame rearrangements only. Not all clones are present; in checked studies, unresolved V genes account for under half, and no reason is known for the remainder. The sample records approximately 200,000 clones, 80% to 90% of which are singletons. Under 3.5% of the sample rests with the top ten. The time point label on this specimen signifies: baseline before first vaccination. The meaning of the sample's treatment or condition label: meningococcal conjugate vaccine given as trial control. The input for sequencing was peripheral blood, taken on day 0 of MenACWY control vaccination. These receptors came from an adult in good health.

The chain employs TRBV6-6 and TRBJ2-1; D unresolved. The ends were cut back, 0 bases at V and 0 bases at J, with 9 bases in the middle. CDR1 is MNHNY and CDR2 is SVGAGI in the germline V gene (reference sequence). This CDR3 has 16 residues. In DNA form, the CDR3 reads TGTGCCAGCAGTTACTCGGCTGGAAGCTCCTACAATGAGCAGTTCTTC. Its translation is CASSYSAGSSYNEQFF.

The rearrangement joins TRBV5-4 to TRBJ2-3; the D gene is possibly TRBD2 (5 bases). Per germline, CDR1 SGHNT and CDR2 YYREEE (reference sequence). V lost 0 bases and J lost 5, with 10 bases in between. The CDR3 loop spans 14 amino acids. The chain's CDR3 is CASSLGGYGDTQYF. The CDR3 DNA sequence: TGTGCCAGCAGCTTGGGAGGGTACGGAGATACGCAGTATTTT.